The present T cell receptor (beta chain) was sequenced within a study of blood T cells in healthy people across ages. Ranging in age from about 6 to 90, the donors were healthy Caucasian individuals from Russia. Then a second PCR, running roughly 7 to 11 cycles, was carried out with a sample-barcoded 5' primer and a J-beta primer mix. TCRdb used MiXCR to reprocess the 5' RACE reads, holding one entry per CDR3 protein. The sample contains hundreds of thousands of distinct CDR3 sequences, roughly 43% of which appear only once. After removal of 6 bases from V and 6 bases from J, the junction contained 9 bases not matched to a gene. There are 15 residues in the CDR3. In germline, CDR1 is SGHTA, CDR2 FQGNSA.

This sequence originates from a man aged 80 or over in good health. Sequences were obtained from blood. The chain combines TRBV7-2 with TRBJ2-5; 11 nucleotides line up with TRBD2. CDR3 bases: TGTGCCAGCAGTTTATTAGCGGGGGGGCCGAAGACCCAGTACTTC. This gives the protein CASSLLAGGPKTQYF.